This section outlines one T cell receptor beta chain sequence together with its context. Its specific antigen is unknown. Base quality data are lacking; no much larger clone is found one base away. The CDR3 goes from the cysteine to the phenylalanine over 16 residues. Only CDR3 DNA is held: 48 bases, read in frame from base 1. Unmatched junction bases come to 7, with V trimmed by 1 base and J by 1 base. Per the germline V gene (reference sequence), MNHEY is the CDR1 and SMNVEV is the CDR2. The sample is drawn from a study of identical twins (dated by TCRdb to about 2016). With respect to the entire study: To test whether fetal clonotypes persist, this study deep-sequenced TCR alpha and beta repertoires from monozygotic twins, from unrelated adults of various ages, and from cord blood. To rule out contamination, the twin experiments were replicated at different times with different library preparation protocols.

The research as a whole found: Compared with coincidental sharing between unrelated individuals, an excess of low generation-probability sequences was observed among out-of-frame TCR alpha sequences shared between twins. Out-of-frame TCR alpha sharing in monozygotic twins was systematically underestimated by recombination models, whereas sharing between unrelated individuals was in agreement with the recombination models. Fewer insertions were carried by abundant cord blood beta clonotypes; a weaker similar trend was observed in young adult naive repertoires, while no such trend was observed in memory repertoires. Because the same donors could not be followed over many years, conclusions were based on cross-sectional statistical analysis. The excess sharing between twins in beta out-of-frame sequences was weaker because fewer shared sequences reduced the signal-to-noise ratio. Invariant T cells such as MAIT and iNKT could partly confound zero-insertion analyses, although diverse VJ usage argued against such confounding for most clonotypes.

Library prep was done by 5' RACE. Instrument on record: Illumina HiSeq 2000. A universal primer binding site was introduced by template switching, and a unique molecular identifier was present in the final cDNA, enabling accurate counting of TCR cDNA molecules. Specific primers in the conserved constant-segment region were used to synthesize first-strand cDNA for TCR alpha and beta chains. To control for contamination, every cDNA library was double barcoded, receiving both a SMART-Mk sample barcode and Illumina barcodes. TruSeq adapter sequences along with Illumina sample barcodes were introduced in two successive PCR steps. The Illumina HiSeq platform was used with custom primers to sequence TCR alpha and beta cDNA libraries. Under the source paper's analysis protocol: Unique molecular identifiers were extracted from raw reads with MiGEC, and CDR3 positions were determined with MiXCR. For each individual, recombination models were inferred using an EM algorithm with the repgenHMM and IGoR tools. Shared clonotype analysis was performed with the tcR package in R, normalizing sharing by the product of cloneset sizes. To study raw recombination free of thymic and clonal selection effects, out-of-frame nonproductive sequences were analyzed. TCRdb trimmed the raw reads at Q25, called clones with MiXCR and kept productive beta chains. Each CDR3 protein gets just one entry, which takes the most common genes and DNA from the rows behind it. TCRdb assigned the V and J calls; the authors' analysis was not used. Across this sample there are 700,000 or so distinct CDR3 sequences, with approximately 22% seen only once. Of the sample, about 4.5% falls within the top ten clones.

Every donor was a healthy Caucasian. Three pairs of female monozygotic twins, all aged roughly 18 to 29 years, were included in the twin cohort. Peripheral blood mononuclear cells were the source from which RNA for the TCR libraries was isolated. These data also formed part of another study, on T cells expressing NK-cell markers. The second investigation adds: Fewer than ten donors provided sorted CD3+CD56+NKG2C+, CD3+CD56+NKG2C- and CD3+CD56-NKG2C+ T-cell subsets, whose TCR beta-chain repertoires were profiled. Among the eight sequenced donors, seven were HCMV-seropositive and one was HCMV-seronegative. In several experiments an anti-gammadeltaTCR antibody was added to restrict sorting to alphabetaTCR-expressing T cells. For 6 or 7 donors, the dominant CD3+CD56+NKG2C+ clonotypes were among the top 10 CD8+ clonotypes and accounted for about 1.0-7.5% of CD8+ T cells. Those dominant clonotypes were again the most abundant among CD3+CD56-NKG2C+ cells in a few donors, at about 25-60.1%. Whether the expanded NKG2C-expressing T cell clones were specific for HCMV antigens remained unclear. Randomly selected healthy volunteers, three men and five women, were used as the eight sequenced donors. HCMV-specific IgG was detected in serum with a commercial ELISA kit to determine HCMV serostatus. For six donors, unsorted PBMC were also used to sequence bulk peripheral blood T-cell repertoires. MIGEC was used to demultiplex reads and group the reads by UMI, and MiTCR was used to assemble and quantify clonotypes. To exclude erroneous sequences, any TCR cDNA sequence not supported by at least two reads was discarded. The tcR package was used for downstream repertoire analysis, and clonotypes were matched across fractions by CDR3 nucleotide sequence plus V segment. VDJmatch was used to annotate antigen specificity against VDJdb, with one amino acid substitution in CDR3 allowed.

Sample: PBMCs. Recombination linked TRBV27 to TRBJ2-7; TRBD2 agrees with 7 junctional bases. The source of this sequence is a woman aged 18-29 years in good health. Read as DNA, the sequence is TGTGCCAGCAGTTTATTCGCGGGAGTGATGTCCTACGAGCAGTACTTC. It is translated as CASSLFAGVMSYEQYF.